Below, 22 T cell receptor beta chains from the same sample are listed, as sequenced in a study of vaccination effects on CD4 cells after COVID-19. Viral peptide pool expansion of antigen-specific CD4+ T cells preceded sequencing in the ViraFEST assay. The culture ran for under eleven days, and then CD4+ T cells were isolated. Nobody among the vaccine recipients had prior SARS-CoV-2 infection (nucleocapsid antibodies were negative). Profiling relied on immunoSEQ multiplex PCR, and the TCRdb table lists in-frame clones only, not all of them. In the table there are 20,000 to 30,000 clones, roughly 80% of which are singletons. Their recognized antigens are unknown. The sequencing here drew on CD4+ T cells from PBMCs cultured with HCoV-NL63 spike peptides, taken before COVID-19 vaccination. Source of these receptors: a human donor who received a COVID-19 vaccine.

This chain uses TRBV2 with TRBJ2-7; D gene unclear. Germline V gene data show CDR1 as SNHLY and CDR2 as FYNNEI. The germline V and J ends were trimmed by 3 bases and 2 bases, with 8 bases remaining between them. The CDR3 loop spans 13 amino acids. The CDR3 nucleotides are TGTGCCAGCAGTGATGTGGGGACCTACGAGCAGTACTTC. Amino acid sequence: CASSDVGTYEQYF.

In this sample, this clone is medium-sized. The chain joins TRBV25-1 to TRBJ2-7; TRBD2 agrees at 14 bases. Germline V gene data show CDR1 as MGHDK and CDR2 as SYGVNS. The CDR3 has 15 residues. The ends lost 3 bases at V and 5 bases at J; junction bases unmatched: 3. CDR3 in amino acids: CASSDVGLAGDEQYF. In DNA, the CDR3 is TGTGCCAGCAGTGACGTGGGACTAGCGGGGGACGAGCAGTACTTC.

The chain recombines TRBV7-2 with TRBJ2-3; D gene unclear. The germline V gene has CDR1 SGHTA and CDR2 FQGNSA. V lost 3 bases and J lost 6, with 7 bases in between. The CDR3 spans 12 residues. The CDR3 sequence is CASSFRWDTQYF. CDR3 sequence (DNA): TGTGCCAGCAGCTTCCGATGGGATACGCAGTATTTT. Using reference TRBV7-2 and TRBJ2-3 for the parts outside the CDR3, the full variable domain is GAGVSQSPSNKVTEKGKDVELRCDPISGHTALYWYRQSLGQGLEFLIYFQGNSAPDKSGLPSDRFSAERTGGSVSTLTIQRTQQEDSAVYLCASSFRWDTQYFGPGTRLTVL.

This rearrangement joins TRBV5-6 to TRBJ1-4; 9 bases match TRBD1. The CDR3 is made up of 14 amino acids. V lost 4 bases and J lost 7; bases outside the gene matches: 5. Germline CDR1 is SGHDT and CDR2 is YYEEEE. CDR3 residues: CASSRGQGVEKLFF. The CDR3 nucleotides are TGTGCCAGCAGCAGGGGACAGGGAGTTGAAAAACTGTTTTTT.

This clone has a handful of counts. The chain has TRBV7-9 and TRBJ1-2; D uncertain. Trimming took 3 bases from V and 0 from J, leaving 8 bases between them. The germline gives CDR1 SEHNR, CDR2 FQNEAQ (reference sequence). The CDR3 is 14 amino acids. CDR3: CASSLAGANYGYTF. The CDR3 nucleotides read TGTGCCAGCAGCTTGGCAGGTGCTAACTATGGCTACACCTTC. Complete variable domain (other parts from reference TRBV7-9 and TRBJ1-2): DTGVSQNPRHKITKRGQNVTFRCDPISEHNRLYWYRQTLGQGPEFLTYFQNEAQLEKSRLLSDRFSAERPKGSFSTLEIQRTEQGDSAMYLCASSLAGANYGYTFGSGTRLTVV.

The chain combines TRBV7-2 with TRBJ1-1, with 7 positions matching TRBD1. Trimming at V came to 1 base and at J to 0 bases, leaving 5 bases not matched to a gene. This CDR3 spans 16 amino acids. Germline V lookup: CDR1 SGHTA, CDR2 FQGNSA. CDR3 in amino acids: CASSLGHDRVNTEAFF. Written as DNA, the CDR3 is TGTGCCAGCAGCTTAGGGCACGACAGGGTGAACACTGAAGCTTTCTTT. Combining the CDR3 with reference TRBV7-2 and TRBJ1-1 gives the whole variable domain GAGVSQSPSNKVTEKGKDVELRCDPISGHTALYWYRQSLGQGLEFLIYFQGNSAPDKSGLPSDRFSAERTGGSVSTLTIQRTQQEDSAVYLCASSLGHDRVNTEAFFGQGTRLTVV.

The chain has TRBV2 and TRBJ2-7; D possibly corresponds to TRBD1 (6 bases). CDR1 is SNHLY and CDR2 is FYNNEI in the germline V gene. The CDR3 has 14 residues. V lost 7 bases to trimming and J lost 3 bases, with 16 bases between them. Here the CDR3 DNA reads TGTGCCAGCAAAGCGCTGGGGGCCAGCTACGAGCAGTACTTC. Protein sequence: CASKALGASYEQYF.

The CDR3 loop reads CASSLDRGGNQPQHF. In DNA form, the CDR3 reads TGTGCCAGCAGCTTAGACAGGGGAGGCAATCAGCCCCAGCATTTT. V gene TRBV11-2 combines with J gene TRBJ1-5, with D tentatively TRBD1 (6 bases). V shed 0 bases and J shed 2 bases, with 8 bases lying between them. Germline-derived CDR1 and CDR2 are SGHAT and FQNNGV. This CDR3 contains 15 residues.

The gene calls are TRBV10-3 and TRBJ2-5; D gene ambiguous. Trimming left V 0 bases short and J 4 bases short, with 9 bases between. Germline CDR1 and CDR2: ENHRY and SYGVKD. The CDR3 covers 14 residues. CDR3 sequence: CAISESTESETQYF. CDR3 coding DNA: TGTGCCATCAGTGAGTCAACTGAGTCAGAGACCCAGTACTTC.

This clone was picked up a small number of times. The V gene is TRBV7-9, the J gene TRBJ1-6; 10 nucleotides match TRBD1. Looked up from germline, CDR1 is SEHNR and CDR2 is FQNEAQ (reference sequence). The CDR3 consists of 14 residues. V was clipped by 5 bases and J by 7 bases; unmatched bases: 2. The CDR3 spells CASSQGQGNSPLHF. In DNA, the CDR3 is TGTGCCAGCAGCCAGGGACAGGGGAATTCACCCCTCCACTTT.

The J gene is TRBJ1-1, the V gene TRBV29-1; no clear D gene. Germline assignment: CDR1 SQVTM and CDR2 ANQGSEA. The CDR3 length is 13 residues. V dropped 0 bases and J dropped 5 bases, with 10 bases sitting between them. The CDR3 DNA follows: TGCAGCGTTGAAGATTATGTGGGGACTGAAGCTTTCTTT. Protein product: CSVEDYVGTEAFF.

This chain uses TRBV5-6 with TRBJ1-2, with 11 bases fitting TRBD1. Unmatched junction bases numbered 8, after V lost 0 bases and J lost 4 bases. The CDR3 has 17 amino acids. The germline V gene has CDR1 SGHDT and CDR2 YYEEEE. This CDR3 reads CASSLGGQGESGYGYTF. CDR3 DNA: TGTGCCAGCAGCTTGGGGGGACAGGGGGAAAGCGGCTATGGCTACACCTTC.

This rearrangement joins TRBV12-3 or TRBV12-4 to TRBJ2-3; 7 nucleotides match TRBD1. This CDR3 is 13 amino acids long. With V trimmed by 7 bases and J by 4 bases, 5 bases remained unmatched. The chain's CDR3 is CASKPTGADTQYF. CDR3 nucleotide sequence: TGTGCCAGCAAACCTACAGGGGCAGATACGCAGTATTTT.

This clone is medium-sized (0.01 to 0.1%) by share. V is TRBV10-3 and J is TRBJ1-2; D gene ambiguous. The CDR3 extends over 12 amino acids. Germline CDR1 is ENHRY and CDR2 is SYGVKD. V lost 3 bases and J lost 2, with 4 bases in between. CDR3 DNA: TGTGCCATCAGTGACGGCAACTATGGCTACACCTTC. Protein product: CAISDGNYGYTF.

The gene calls are TRBV10-2 and TRBJ2-7; D is undetermined. The ends were cut back, 3 bases at V and 2 bases at J, with 2 bases in the middle. Looked up from germline, CDR1 is WSHSY and CDR2 is SAAADI. The CDR3 runs to 11 residues. The CDR3 region has the DNA TGCGCCAGCAGTGATGCCTACGAGCAGTACTTC. Protein sequence: CASSDAYEQYF.

The chain recombines TRBV24-1 with TRBJ2-7; 8 bases match TRBD2. The CDR3 sequence is 17 residues long. With V trimmed by 2 bases and J by 0 bases, 8 bases remained unmatched. The germline gives CDR1 KGHDR, CDR2 SFDVKD. CDR3 sequence: CATSDYDSGTISYEQYF. CDR3 bases: TGTGCCACCAGTGATTACGATAGCGGGACCATCTCCTACGAGCAGTACTTC.

The chain carries TRBV6-6 and TRBJ1-3; tentatively, D is TRBD1 (6 bases). V lost 5 bases and J lost 0, with 11 bases in between. CDR3 size: 15 residues. CDR1 is MNHNY, CDR2 SVGAGI, per germline (reference sequence). This chain's CDR3 is CASSLGQSSGNTIYF. DNA for the CDR3: TGTGCCAGCAGTCTCGGACAGAGCTCTGGAAACACCATATATTTT.

This chain connects TRBV2 to TRBJ1-1; D uncertain. The V end lost 5 bases, the J end lost 3 bases, and 13 bases lay between the germline ends. Germline V gives CDR1 SNHLY, CDR2 FYNNEI. The CDR3 totals 14 residues. The CDR3 reads CASSLTNSDTEAFF. DNA of the CDR3: TGTGCCAGCAGTCTAACCAATTCCGACACTGAAGCTTTCTTT.

This clone was detected a few times. This chain uses TRBV7-7 with TRBJ2-2; 8 bases map to TRBD2. The germline V gene encodes CDR1 SSHAT and CDR2 FNYEAQ (reference sequence). CDR3 size: 16 residues. The junction had 12 bases not matched to a gene; V was cut back by 6 bases and J by 6 bases. CDR3 residues: CASSSQSGSLAGELFF. CDR3 DNA sequence: TGTGCCAGCAGTTCACAAAGCGGGAGCCTAGCCGGGGAGCTGTTTTTT.

The chain carries TRBV7-8 and TRBJ2-2; D may be TRBD2 (5 bases). The CDR3 has 19 amino acids. The germline CDR1 and CDR2 sequences are SGHVS and FQNEAQ. The V end was cut by 0 bases, the J end by 2 bases, with 19 bases between. The CDR3 DNA is TGTGCCAGCAGCTTAGCGTTAGGACTGAAGATCACCAACACCGGGGAGCTGTTTTTT. Its translation is CASSLALGLKITNTGELFF.

The gene calls are TRBV5-1 and TRBJ1-1, with 8 bases lining up with TRBD1. Germline-derived CDR1 and CDR2 are SGHRS and YFSETQ. The trim removed 4 bases at V and 8 bases at J, leaving 13 bases unmatched. The CDR3 runs 15 residues. In DNA, the CDR3 is TGCGCCAGCAGCGATGGACAGGGCCTTCTTCAAGAAGCTTTCTTT. It encodes CASSDGQGLLQEAFF.

In DNA form, the CDR3 reads TGTGCCAGCAGCGCGGGCGGTGAGCAGTTCTTC. Translating it yields CASSAGGEQFF. V is TRBV7-9 and J is TRBJ2-1; D may be TRBD2 (5 bases). Looked up from germline, CDR1 is SEHNR and CDR2 is FQNEAQ (reference sequence). V dropped 5 bases and J dropped 9 bases, with 8 bases sitting between them. This CDR3 contains 11 residues. Filled out from reference TRBV7-9 and TRBJ2-1, the complete variable domain reads DTGVSQNPRHKITKRGQNVTFRCDPISEHNRLYWYRQTLGQGPEFLTYFQNEAQLEKSRLLSDRFSAERPKGSFSTLEIQRTEQGDSAMYLCASSAGGEQFFGPGTRLTVL.